These T cell receptor beta chains were read from a single sample in a study of T-cell memory formation after mild COVID-19. TCRdb recomputed calls from the 5' RACE reads with MiXCR, one row per CDR3 protein. The sample lists 470,000 or so distinct CDR3 sequences, nearly 25% seen once, with under 15% in the top ten. The sample was PBMCs or a T cell subset sorted from them (not recorded which). The receptors shown here come from an adult woman who had mild COVID-19 (a few samples of this study predate the infection). Cell type and time point are not known. The CDR3 runs from the conserved cysteine through the conserved F or W. A D gene is named only where the DNA matches it firmly. Some rows mark clone size as missing; the rest say once, few, many or name a class of expanded clone.

j_gene | v_gene | d_gene | abundance | CDR3nt | CDR3aa
TRBJ2-5 | TRBV7-4 | TRBD2 | few | TGTGCCAGCAGCTTATGTCGGATGGGACTAGCGGGAGGCTATGTAGAGACCCAGTACTTC | CASSLCRMGLAGGYVETQYF
TRBJ1-1 | TRBV12-5 | NA | few | TGTGCTAGTGGACGAACGGGGGACAAAGCTTTCTTT | CASGRTGDKAFF
TRBJ2-1 | TRBV3-1 | TRBD2 | few | TGTGCCAGCAGCTTTAGCGGGACGGCGTCCTACAATGAGCAGTTCTTC | CASSFSGTASYNEQFF
TRBJ2-5 | TRBV29-1 | NA | few | TGCAGCGTTCATAGGGGTCAAGAGACCCAGTACTTC | CSVHRGQETQYF
TRBJ2-2 | TRBV14 | NA | NA | TGTGCCAGCAGTCGACTGGGGAACACCGGGGAGCTGTTTTTT | CASSRLGNTGELFF
TRBJ2-3 | TRBV7-6 | TRBD1 | NA | TGTGCCAGCAGCATGAGACAGGGGGCGGTGGATACGCAGTATTTT | CASSMRQGAVDTQYF
TRBJ2-7 | TRBV6-2/TRBV6-3 | TRBD1 | few | TGTGCCAGCACCCCCCAGGGGGCGAAGCGCCACGAGCAGTACTTC | CASTPQGAKRHEQYF
TRBJ2-4 | TRBV7-8 | TRBD2 | few | TGTGCCAGCAGCTCCTCGACCCCAGGGGGACTAGCGGGGGAAAACATTCAGTACTTC | CASSSSTPGGLAGENIQYF
TRBJ2-3 | TRBV7-2 | TRBD2 | once | TGTGCCAGCGGGGAGGGGCCCGCACTAGATACGCAGTATTTT | CASGEGPALDTQYF
TRBJ2-6 | TRBV12-3/TRBV12-4 | TRBD2 | NA | TGTGCCAGCAGCCAGAGCGGGGGCCAAACAGGGGCCAACGTCCTGACTTTC | CASSQSGGQTGANVLTF